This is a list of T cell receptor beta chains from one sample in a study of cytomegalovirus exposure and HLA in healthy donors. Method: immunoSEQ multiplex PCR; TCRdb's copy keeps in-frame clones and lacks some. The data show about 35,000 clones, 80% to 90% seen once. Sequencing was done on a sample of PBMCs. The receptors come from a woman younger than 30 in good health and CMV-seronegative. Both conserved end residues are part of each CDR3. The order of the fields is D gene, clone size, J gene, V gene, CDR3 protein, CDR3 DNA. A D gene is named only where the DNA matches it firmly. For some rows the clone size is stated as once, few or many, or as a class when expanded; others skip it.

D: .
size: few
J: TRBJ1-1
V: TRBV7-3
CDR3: CASSSRGGNTEAFF
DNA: TGTGCCAGCAGCTCCAGGGGTGGGAACACTGAAGCTTTCTTT

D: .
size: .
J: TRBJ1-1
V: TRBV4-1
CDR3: CASSLGQLNTEAFF
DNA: TGCGCCAGCAGTCTAGGACAGTTGAACACTGAAGCTTTCTTT

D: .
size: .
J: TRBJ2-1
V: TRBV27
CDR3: CASSAPSGTAYNEQFF
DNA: TGTGCCAGCAGTGCCCCATCCGGGACTGCCTACAATGAGCAGTTCTTC

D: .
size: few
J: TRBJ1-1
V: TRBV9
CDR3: CASSVGSRGKNTEAFF
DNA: TGTGCCAGCAGCGTAGGATCTAGGGGTAAGAACACTGAAGCTTTCTTT

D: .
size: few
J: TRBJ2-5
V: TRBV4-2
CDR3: CASSQGGSQETQYF
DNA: TGTGCCAGCAGCCAAGGAGGGAGCCAAGAGACCCAGTACTTC

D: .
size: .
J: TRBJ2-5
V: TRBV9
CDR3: CASSVVGGAGETQYF
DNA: TGTGCCAGCAGCGTAGTGGGGGGGGCGGGAGAGACCCAGTACTTC

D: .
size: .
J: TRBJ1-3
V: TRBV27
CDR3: CASRPLRGNTIYF
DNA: TGTGCCAGCAGACCCTTGCGTGGAAACACCATATATTTT

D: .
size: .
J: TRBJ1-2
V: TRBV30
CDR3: CAYEPGTNYGYTF
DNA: TGTGCCTACGAGCCAGGTACTAACTATGGCTACACCTTC

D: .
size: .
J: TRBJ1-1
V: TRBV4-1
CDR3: CASSPPPSQGEGSEAFF
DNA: TGCGCCAGCAGCCCTCCCCCGAGCCAAGGGGAGGGCTCTGAAGCTTTCTTT

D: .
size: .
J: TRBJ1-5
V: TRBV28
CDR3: CASFYRAGNQPQNF
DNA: TGTGCCAGCTTTTACAGGGCAGGCAATCAGCCCCAGAATTTT

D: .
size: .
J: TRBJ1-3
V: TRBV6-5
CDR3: CASSSWTDGNTIYF
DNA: TGTGCCAGCAGTTCTTGGACAGACGGAAACACCATATATTTT

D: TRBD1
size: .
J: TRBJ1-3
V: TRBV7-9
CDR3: CASSLTGTGDRNTIYF
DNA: TGTGCCAGCAGCCTTACCGGGACAGGGGATCGAAACACCATATATTTT

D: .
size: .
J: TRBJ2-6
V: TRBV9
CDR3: CASSVAGAEANVLTF
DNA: TGTGCCAGCAGCGTAGCAGGCGCCGAGGCCAACGTCCTGACTTTC

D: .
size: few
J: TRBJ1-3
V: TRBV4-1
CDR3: CASSQGSAGNTIYF
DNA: TGCGCCAGCAGCCAAGGTTCAGCTGGAAACACCATATATTTT

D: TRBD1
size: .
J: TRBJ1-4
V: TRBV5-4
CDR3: CASSPRQGGSEKLFF
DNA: TGTGCCAGCAGCCCACGACAGGGGGGTTCGGAAAAACTGTTTTTT

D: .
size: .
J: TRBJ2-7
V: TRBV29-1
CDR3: CSVPGLDTYEQYF
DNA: TGCAGCGTTCCAGGACTGGATACTTACGAGCAGTACTTC

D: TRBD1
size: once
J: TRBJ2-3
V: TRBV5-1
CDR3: CASSQDREADTQYF
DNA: TGCGCCAGCAGCCAGGACAGGGAAGCAGATACGCAGTATTTT

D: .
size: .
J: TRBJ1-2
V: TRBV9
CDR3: CASSVEVIGTSPWVYAF
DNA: TGTGCCAGCAGCGTAGAAGTGATTGGGACATCCCCCTGGGTATACGCCTTC

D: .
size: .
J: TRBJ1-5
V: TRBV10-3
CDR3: CAISGDSHQPQHF
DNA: TGTGCCATCAGTGGTGACAGTCATCAGCCCCAGCATTTT

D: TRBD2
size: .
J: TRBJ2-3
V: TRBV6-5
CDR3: CASSGLAGGTDTQYF
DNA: TGTGCCAGCAGTGGACTAGCGGGAGGCACAGATACGCAGTATTTT

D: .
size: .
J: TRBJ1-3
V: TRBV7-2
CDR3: CASSLDTGRMADTIYF
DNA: TGTGCCAGCAGCTTAGATACAGGGCGGATGGCTGACACCATATATTTT

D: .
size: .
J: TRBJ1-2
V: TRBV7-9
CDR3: CSSSSLGSTSPYGYTF
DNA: TGTTCCAGCAGCTCTCTAGGATCAACTTCCCCCTATGGCTACACCTTC

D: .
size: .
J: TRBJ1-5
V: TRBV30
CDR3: CAWSTGTYNQPQHF
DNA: TGTGCCTGGAGTACCGGGACATACAATCAGCCCCAGCATTTT

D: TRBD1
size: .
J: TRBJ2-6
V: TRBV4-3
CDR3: CASSQAEGDRASSGANVLTF
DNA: TGCGCCAGCAGCCAGGCGGAGGGGGACAGGGCTTCCTCTGGGGCCAACGTCCTGACTTTC

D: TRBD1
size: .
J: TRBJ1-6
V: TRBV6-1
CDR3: CASSGVSTGAGSPLNF
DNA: TGTGCCAGCAGTGGGGTCTCTACAGGGGCTGGTTCACCCCTCAACTTT

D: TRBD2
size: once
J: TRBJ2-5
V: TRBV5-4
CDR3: CASSWARGGGETQYF
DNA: TGTGCCAGCAGCTGGGCGCGGGGGGGCGGAGAGACCCAGTACTTC

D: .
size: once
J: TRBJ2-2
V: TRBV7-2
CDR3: CASSLPTSVMAGHPGELFF
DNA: TGTGCCAGCAGCTTACCGACCTCAGTAATGGCGGGGCATCCCGGGGAGCTGTTTTTT

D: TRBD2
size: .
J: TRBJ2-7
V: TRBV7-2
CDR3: CASKREGVSYEQYF
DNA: TGTGCCAGCAAACGGGAGGGGGTGAGCTACGAGCAGTACTTC

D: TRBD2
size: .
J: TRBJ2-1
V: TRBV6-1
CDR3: CATSGTRRHEQFF
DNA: TGTGCCACCTCCGGGACTAGACGGCATGAGCAGTTCTTC

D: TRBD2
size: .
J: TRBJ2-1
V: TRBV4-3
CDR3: CASSQGLARNEQFF
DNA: TGCGCCAGCAGCCAAGGACTAGCGAGGAATGAGCAGTTCTTC

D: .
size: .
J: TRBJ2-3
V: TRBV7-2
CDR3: CASSLRFRGAADTQYF
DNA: TGTGCCAGCAGCTTAAGGTTCCGGGGGGCTGCAGATACGCAGTATTTT

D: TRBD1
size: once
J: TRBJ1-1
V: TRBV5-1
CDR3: CASSSAGGYTEAFF
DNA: TGCGCCAGCAGCTCCGCAGGGGGCTACACTGAAGCTTTCTTT